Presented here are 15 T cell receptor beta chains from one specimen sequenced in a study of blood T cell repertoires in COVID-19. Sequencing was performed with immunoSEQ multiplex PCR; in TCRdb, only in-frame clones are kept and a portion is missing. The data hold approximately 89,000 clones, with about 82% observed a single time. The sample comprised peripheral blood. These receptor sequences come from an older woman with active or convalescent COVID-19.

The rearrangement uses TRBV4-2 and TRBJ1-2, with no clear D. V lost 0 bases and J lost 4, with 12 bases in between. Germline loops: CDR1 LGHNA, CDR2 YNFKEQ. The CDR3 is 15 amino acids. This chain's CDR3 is CASSQDLEGRYGYTF. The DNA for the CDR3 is TGTGCCAGCAGCCAAGATCTTGAGGGCCGCTATGGCTACACCTTC.

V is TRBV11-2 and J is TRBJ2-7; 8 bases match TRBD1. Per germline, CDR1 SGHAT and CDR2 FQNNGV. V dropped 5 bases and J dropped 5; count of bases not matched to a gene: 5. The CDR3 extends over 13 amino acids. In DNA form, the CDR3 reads TGTGCCAGCAGCACGGACAGGGAGCACGAGCAGTACTTC. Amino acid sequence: CASSTDREHEQYF. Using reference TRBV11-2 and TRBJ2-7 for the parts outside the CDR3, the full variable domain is EAGVAQSPRYKIIEKRQSVAFWCNPISGHATLYWYQQILGQGPKLLIQFQNNGVVDDSQLPKDRFSAERLKGVDSTLKIQPAKLEDSAVYLCASSTDREHEQYFGPGTRLTVT.

CDR3 region: CASSSPNSGANVLTF. The DNA for the CDR3 is TGTGCCAGCAGCTCCCCAAACTCTGGGGCCAACGTCCTGACTTTC. The gene calls are TRBV7-2 and TRBJ2-6; no clear D. This CDR3 is built from 15 residues. Trimming took off 4 bases at V and 0 bases at J, with 7 bases between the two ends. Germline V gene sequence: CDR1 SGHTA, CDR2 FQGNSA.

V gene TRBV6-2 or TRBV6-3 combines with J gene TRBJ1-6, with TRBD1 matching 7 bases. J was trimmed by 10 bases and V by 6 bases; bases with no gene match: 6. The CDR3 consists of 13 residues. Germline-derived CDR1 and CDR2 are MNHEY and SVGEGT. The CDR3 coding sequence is TGTGCCAGCAGGTACCTACAGGGGTCACCCCTCCACTTT. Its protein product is CASRYLQGSPLHF.

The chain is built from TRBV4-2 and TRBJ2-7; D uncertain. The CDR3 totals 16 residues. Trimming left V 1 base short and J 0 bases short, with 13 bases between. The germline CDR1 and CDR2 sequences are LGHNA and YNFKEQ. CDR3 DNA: TGTGCCAGCAGCCAAGGTACGGGTGCGAACTCCTACGAGCAGTACTTC. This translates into CASSQGTGANSYEQYF.

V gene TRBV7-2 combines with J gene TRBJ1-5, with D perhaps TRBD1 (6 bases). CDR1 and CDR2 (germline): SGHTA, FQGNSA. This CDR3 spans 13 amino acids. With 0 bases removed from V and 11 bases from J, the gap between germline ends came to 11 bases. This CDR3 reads CASSLAYQGTQHF. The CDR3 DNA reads TGTGCCAGCAGCTTAGCGTATCAGGGGACCCAGCATTTT.

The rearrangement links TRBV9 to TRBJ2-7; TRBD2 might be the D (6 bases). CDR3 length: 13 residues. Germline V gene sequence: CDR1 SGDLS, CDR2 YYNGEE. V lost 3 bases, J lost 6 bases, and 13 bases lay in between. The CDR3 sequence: CASSAPGGGEQYF. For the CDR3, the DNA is TGTGCCAGCAGCGCCCCCGGGGGTGGCGAGCAGTACTTC.

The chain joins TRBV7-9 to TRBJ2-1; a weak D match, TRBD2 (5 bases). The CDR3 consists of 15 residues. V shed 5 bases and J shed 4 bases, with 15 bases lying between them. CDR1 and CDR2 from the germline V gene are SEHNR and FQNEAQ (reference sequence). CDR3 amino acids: CASSLDGSQYNEQFF. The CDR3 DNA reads TGTGCCAGCAGCCTAGATGGGAGCCAATACAATGAGCAGTTCTTC.

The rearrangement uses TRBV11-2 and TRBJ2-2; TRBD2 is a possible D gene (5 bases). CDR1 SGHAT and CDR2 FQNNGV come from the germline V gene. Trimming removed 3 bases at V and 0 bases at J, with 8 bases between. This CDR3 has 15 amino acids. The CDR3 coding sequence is TGTGCCAGCAGCTTTCTAGCTACGAACACCGGGGAGCTGTTTTTT. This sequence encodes CASSFLATNTGELFF.

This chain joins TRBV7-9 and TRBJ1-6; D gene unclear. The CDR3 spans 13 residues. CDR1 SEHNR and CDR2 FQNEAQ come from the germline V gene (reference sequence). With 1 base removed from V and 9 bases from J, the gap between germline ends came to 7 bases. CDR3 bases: TGTGCCAGCAGCTTAGGGGGAGTTTCACCCCTCCACTTT. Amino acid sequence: CASSLGGVSPLHF.

The CDR3 protein is CASSLWFSGGSRDTQYF. The CDR3 DNA is TGTGCCAGCAGCTTGTGGTTCAGCGGGGGGTCCCGAGATACGCAGTATTTT. The V call is TRBV5-6, the J call TRBJ2-3; 9 bases align to TRBD2. In germline, CDR1 is SGHDT, CDR2 YYEEEE. This CDR3 contains 17 residues. V was clipped by 1 base and J by 5 bases; unmatched bases: 11.

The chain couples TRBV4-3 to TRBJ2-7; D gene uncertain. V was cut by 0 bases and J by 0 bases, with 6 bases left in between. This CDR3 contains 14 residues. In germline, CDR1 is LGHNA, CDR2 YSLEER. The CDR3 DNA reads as TGCGCCAGCAGCCAAGATCCCAACTCCTACGAGCAGTACTTC. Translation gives CASSQDPNSYEQYF.

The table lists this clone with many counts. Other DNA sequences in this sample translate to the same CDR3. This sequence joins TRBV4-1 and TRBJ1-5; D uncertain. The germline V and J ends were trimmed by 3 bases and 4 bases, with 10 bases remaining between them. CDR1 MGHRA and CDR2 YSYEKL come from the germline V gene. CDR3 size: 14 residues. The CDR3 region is CASSQESGNQPQHF. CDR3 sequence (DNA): TGCGCCAGCAGCCAGGAAAGCGGGAATCAGCCCCAGCATTTT.

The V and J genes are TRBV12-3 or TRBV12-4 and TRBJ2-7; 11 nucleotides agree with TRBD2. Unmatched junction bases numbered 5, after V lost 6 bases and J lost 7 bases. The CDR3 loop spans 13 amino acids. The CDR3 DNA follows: TGTGCCAGCAGACCTAGCGGGGGGACTGAGCAGTACTTC. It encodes CASRPSGGTEQYF.

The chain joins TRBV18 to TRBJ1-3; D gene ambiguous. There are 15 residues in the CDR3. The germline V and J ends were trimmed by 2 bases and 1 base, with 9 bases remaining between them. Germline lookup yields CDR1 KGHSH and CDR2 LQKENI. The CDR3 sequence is CASSPMSTSGNTIYF. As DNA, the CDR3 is TGTGCCAGCTCACCAATGTCTACTTCTGGAAACACCATATATTTT.